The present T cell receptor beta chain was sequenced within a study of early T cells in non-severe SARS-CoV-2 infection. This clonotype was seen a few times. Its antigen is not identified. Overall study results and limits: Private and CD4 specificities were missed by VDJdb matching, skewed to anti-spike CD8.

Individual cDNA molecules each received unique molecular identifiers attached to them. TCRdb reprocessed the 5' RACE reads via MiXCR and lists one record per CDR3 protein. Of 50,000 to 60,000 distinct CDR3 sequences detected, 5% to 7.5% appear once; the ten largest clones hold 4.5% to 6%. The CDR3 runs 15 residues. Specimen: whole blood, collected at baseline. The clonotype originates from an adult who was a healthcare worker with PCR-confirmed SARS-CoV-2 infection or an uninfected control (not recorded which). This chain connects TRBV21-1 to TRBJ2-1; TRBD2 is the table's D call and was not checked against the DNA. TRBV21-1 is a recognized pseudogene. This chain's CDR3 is CASSLERTLRSEQFF. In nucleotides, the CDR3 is TGTGCCAGCAGCCTTGAAAGGACTTTAAGGAGTGAGCAGTTCTTC.